One sample yielded the 10 T cell receptor beta chains listed below, sequenced in a study of T cells in Graves' hyperthyroidism and ophthalmopathy (dated by TCRdb to the late 2010s). Preparation of the library involved multiplex PCR. Sequencing took place on an Illumina HiSeq 2000. TCR beta CDR3 regions were amplified from RNA transcripts. A first-round RT-PCR of the TCR CDR3 used the HTBI primer set with the Qiagen OneStep RT-PCR kit. TCRdb ran its own pipeline on the public reads, namely fastp trimming at Q25 and MiXCR clone calling, and kept in-frame beta chains. Records with the same CDR3 protein are collapsed into one entry carrying the most frequent genes and DNA. This sample lists 660,000 or so distinct CDR3 sequences; over 40% were detected once. The top ten hold less than 9% of the sample. The specimen sequenced was peripheral blood or thyroid tissue (not recorded which). The receptor source for this set is an adult man with Graves' disease, either hyperthyroidism or ophthalmopathy (not recorded which).

V is TRBV5-1 and J is TRBJ1-3, with unresolved D. Looked up from germline, CDR1 is SGHRS and CDR2 is YFSETQ. Trimming took 3 bases from V and 8 from J, leaving 18 bases between them. CDR3 length: 15 amino acids. CDR3 in DNA: TGCGCCAGCAGCTCTGACGGGCAGCTTGGCTACACCATATATTTT. Protein product: CASSSDGQLGYTIYF.

In this sample, this clonotype turned up many times. The chain links TRBV7-8 to TRBJ1-1, with 8 nucleotides matching TRBD1. The junction had 7 bases not matched to a gene; V was cut back by 3 bases and J by 4 bases. CDR3 length: 15 residues. From germline, CDR1 is SGHVS and CDR2 FQNEAQ. The CDR3 is CASSFAGGRGTEAFF. The CDR3 bases are TGTGCCAGCAGCTTCGCAGGGGGCAGGGGCACTGAAGCTTTCTTT.

This clonotype was counted many times. The rearrangement joins TRBV7-8 to TRBJ1-5; no definite D call. Germline CDR1 SGHVS, CDR2 FQNEAQ. Trimming left V 2 bases short and J 2 bases short, with 7 bases between. CDR3 length: 14 amino acids. CDR3 bases: TGTGCCAGCAGCTTATTTTGGGGCAATCAGCCCCAGCATTTT. Encoded protein: CASSLFWGNQPQHF.

This clonotype was counted ten times or more. This CDR3 is CASSAGTGLNYGYTF. CDR3 coding DNA: TGTGCCAGTAGTGCCGGGACAGGGCTGAACTATGGCTACACCTTC. The chain has TRBV19 and TRBJ1-2; TRBD1 matches at 9 bases. With 5 bases clipped from V and 2 bases from J, the junction kept 6 bases outside the gene matches. This CDR3 has 15 amino acids. Germline values: CDR1 LNHDA, CDR2 SQIVND (reference sequence).

The chain employs TRBV7-9 and TRBJ2-7; D remains unclear. V was trimmed by 5 bases and J by 3 bases, leaving 20 bases between them. Germline V gives CDR1 SEHNR, CDR2 FQNEAQ (reference sequence). The CDR3 loop spans 16 amino acids. The CDR3 DNA reads as TGTGCCAGCAGCCAAGCTACTTCGCTCACCCTCTACGAGCAGTACTTC. This codes for CASSQATSLTLYEQYF. Complete variable domain (other parts from reference TRBV7-9 and TRBJ2-7): DTGVSQNPRHKITKRGQNVTFRCDPISEHNRLYWYRQTLGQGPEFLTYFQNEAQLEKSRLLSDRFSAERPKGSFSTLEIQRTEQGDSAMYLCASSQATSLTLYEQYFGPGTRLTVT.

With regard to this clonotype: This may arise from a read error, as a much more abundant clone is one base away. The rearrangement joins TRBV14 to TRBJ2-5; D is undetermined. CDR3 length: 16 residues. V lost 4 bases and J 0 bases, leaving 15 bases between the germline ends. CDR1 is SGHDN, CDR2 FVKESK, per germline. The CDR3 region is CASSPRSNGNQETQYF. CDR3 nucleotides: TGTGCCAGCAGCCCACGGTCTAACGGTAACCAAGAGACCCAGTACTTC.

The chain recombines TRBV2 with TRBJ1-5, with D maybe TRBD1 (6 bases). There are 15 residues in the CDR3. Looked up from germline, CDR1 is SNHLY and CDR2 is FYNNEI. The germline V and J ends were trimmed by 6 bases and 4 bases, with 16 bases remaining between them. DNA for the CDR3: TGTGCCAGCAGCCCTCGGACAGCTCCGAATCAGCCCCAGCATTTT. Amino acid sequence: CASSPRTAPNQPQHF.

This clonotype was detected only once. The rearrangement uses TRBV20-1 and TRBJ2-7; tentatively, D is TRBD1 or TRBD2 (5 bases each). This CDR3 contains 16 residues. Trimming removed 3 bases from V and 4 bases from J, with 22 bases in between. CDR1 is DFQATT and CDR2 is SNEGSKA in the germline V gene (reference sequence). CDR3 bases: TGCAGTGCTAGCCCCCAGGGCAAGGAGGTTTATTACGAGCAGTACTTC. Translated, it gives CSASPQGKEVYYEQYF.

A few counts support this clonotype. The chain recombines TRBV12-3 or TRBV12-4 with TRBJ1-5; the D is unclear. The CDR3 length is 13 residues. V lost 8 bases to trimming and J lost 6 bases, with 14 bases between them. CDR3: CASQREARQPQHF. The CDR3 nucleotides read TGTGCCAGCCAGCGAGAGGCCCGTCAGCCCCAGCATTTT.

The table lists this clonotype with a few counts. The chain links TRBV2 to TRBJ1-2; weak D call: TRBD1 (5 bases). This CDR3 contains 12 residues. The germline V and J ends were trimmed by 3 bases and 10 bases, with 12 bases remaining between them. Germline V gives CDR1 SNHLY, CDR2 FYNNEI. The CDR3 protein is CASSEGPADYTF. As DNA, the CDR3 is TGTGCCAGCAGTGAGGGGCCAGCTGACTACACCTTC. The full variable domain, in which reference TRBV2 and TRBJ1-2 provide the parts outside the CDR3, is EPEVTQTPSHQVTQMGQEVILRCVPISNHLYFYWYRQILGQKVEFLVSFYNNEISEKSEIFDDQFSVERPDGSNFTLKIRSTKLEDSAMYFCASSEGPADYTFGSGTRLTVV.